A selection of T cell receptor beta chains follows, all from one sample in a study of PD-1 blockade in mismatch repair-deficient tumors. Sequenced by immunoSEQ multiplex PCR; TCRdb stores in-frame clones only, minus some. The table includes some 97,000 clones, about 79% detected once. The sample was peripheral blood, taken less than 37 weeks after starting pembrolizumab. These receptors came from an adult with mismatch repair-deficient cancer. Both conserved end residues are part of each CDR3. A D gene is named only where the DNA matches it firmly. Clone size is given for some rows only: seen once, a few or many times, or a class if the clone is expanded.

clone size,V gene,D gene,J gene,CDR3 protein,CDR3 DNA
NA,TRBV2,NA,TRBJ2-7,CASRGLGSSYEQYF,TGTGCCAGCAGGGGCCTTGGGTCCTCCTACGAGCAGTACTTC
NA,TRBV4-1,NA,TRBJ2-3,CASSLAAYTDTQYF,TGCGCCAGCAGCCTAGCGGCTTACACAGATACGCAGTATTTT
NA,TRBV7-9,TRBD2,TRBJ2-1,CASSFPSGGVGEQFF,TGTGCCAGCAGCTTCCCTAGCGGGGGAGTGGGTGAGCAGTTCTTC
NA,TRBV30,NA,TRBJ1-3,CAWTRWGTEGNTIYF,TGTGCCTGGACCAGATGGGGAACGGAGGGAAACACCATATATTTT
NA,TRBV29-1,NA,TRBJ2-1,CSARRVDEQFF,TGCAGCGCCCGACGGGTGGATGAGCAGTTCTTC
few,TRBV6-5,NA,TRBJ2-7,CATMVPGVVYEQYF,TGTGCCACCATGGTTCCGGGGGTTGTCTACGAGCAGTACTTC
NA,TRBV7-7,TRBD1,TRBJ2-3,CASSFWTGGDADTQYF,TGTGCTAGCAGCTTTTGGACAGGGGGCGACGCAGATACGCAGTATTTT
NA,TRBV6-5,NA,TRBJ1-2,CASSYSGENGYTF,TGTGCCAGCAGTTATTCGGGAGAGAATGGCTACACCTTC
NA,TRBV7-2,NA,TRBJ1-3,CASSLVDTRYSGNTIYF,TGTGCCAGCAGCTTAGTGGACACTCGATACTCTGGAAACACCATATATTTT
NA,TRBV4-1,NA,TRBJ1-1,CASSQGLDQTANTEAFF,TGCGCCAGCAGCCAGGGACTCGACCAGACAGCCAACACTGAAGCTTTCTTT
NA,TRBV5-8,TRBD1,TRBJ2-5,CASSLAGGKGETQYF,TGTGCCAGCAGCTTGGCAGGGGGTAAGGGAGAGACCCAGTACTTC
NA,TRBV9,TRBD2,TRBJ2-5,CASSGSGSVSETQYF,TGTGCCAGCAGCGGTAGCGGGAGCGTGAGTGAGACCCAGTACTTC
NA,TRBV27,NA,TRBJ2-7,CASSLRLGYEQYF,TGTGCCAGCAGTTTACGACTAGGCTACGAGCAGTACTTC
NA,TRBV5-1,TRBD2,TRBJ2-2,CASTETSGQNTGELFF,TGCGCCAGTACCGAGACTAGCGGGCAAAACACCGGGGAGCTGTTTTTT
NA,TRBV6-5,NA,TRBJ2-3,CASSYSLTARTDTQYF,TGTGCCAGCAGTTACTCGCTAACAGCCCGCACAGATACGCAGTATTTT
NA,TRBV11-2,NA,TRBJ1-2,CASSQLGSGYGYTF,TGTGCCAGCAGTCAATTAGGGAGTGGCTATGGCTACACCTTC
NA,TRBV2,NA,TRBJ2-7,CASSADTYEQYF,TGTGCCAGCAGCGCGGACACCTACGAGCAGTACTTC
NA,TRBV7-2,TRBD2,TRBJ2-2,CASSAGTSGYTGELFF,TGTGCCAGCAGCGCCGGGACTAGCGGCTACACCGGGGAGCTGTTTTTT
NA,TRBV9,TRBD2,TRBJ2-3,CASSVGGLAPKGTQYF,TGTGCCAGCAGCGTCGGAGGACTAGCGCCAAAGGGGACGCAGTATTTT
NA,TRBV7-2,TRBD2,TRBJ2-7,CASSLRAGVISLTGEQYF,TGTGCCAGCAGCTTACGTGCGGGAGTAATATCCCTAACCGGCGAGCAGTACTTC
NA,TRBV15,TRBD2,TRBJ2-1,CATSRDRGENNEQFF,TGTGCCACCAGCAGAGATCGGGGGGAAAACAATGAGCAGTTCTTC
NA,TRBV19,NA,TRBJ1-3,CASSIAGQSSGNTIYF,TGTGCCAGTAGTATAGCCGGACAAAGCTCTGGAAACACCATATATTTT
NA,TRBV30,NA,TRBJ1-1,CAWIDKTGYHTEAFF,TGTGCCTGGATTGACAAGACAGGCTACCACACTGAAGCTTTCTTT
NA,TRBV27,TRBD1,TRBJ1-2,CASSSKVRGPANYGYTF,TGTGCCAGCAGTTCTAAAGTCAGGGGGCCAGCTAACTATGGCTACACCTTC
NA,TRBV28,NA,TRBJ1-1,CASTPDTEAFF,TGTGCCAGCACCCCCGACACTGAAGCTTTCTTT
NA,TRBV10-3,NA,TRBJ2-5,CAISDFSYQETQYF,TGTGCCATCAGTGATTTTTCGTACCAAGAGACCCAGTACTTC
NA,TRBV19,TRBD2,TRBJ2-2,CASMAGVVTGELFF,TGTGCCAGTATGGCGGGAGTCGTCACCGGGGAGCTGTTTTTT
NA,TRBV6-5,NA,TRBJ1-1,CASSYRMNTEAFF,TGTGCCAGCAGTTACAGAATGAACACTGAAGCTTTCTTT
NA,TRBV7-6,TRBD2,TRBJ2-1,CASSLEAGAFRDEQFF,TGTGCCAGCAGCTTAGAAGCGGGAGCGTTTCGCGATGAGCAGTTCTTC
few,TRBV18,NA,TRBJ1-5,CASSPGRNQPQHF,TGTGCCAGCTCACCGGGGCGCAATCAGCCCCAGCATTTT
NA,TRBV7-9,NA,TRBJ2-1,CASSFIRAAYNEQFF,TGTGCCAGCAGCTTCATCCGGGCGGCCTACAATGAGCAGTTCTTC
NA,TRBV25-1,NA,TRBJ2-7,CASTRGVGVYEQYF,TGTGCCAGCACCCGCGGGGTCGGAGTATACGAGCAGTACTTC
NA,TRBV6-4,NA,TRBJ1-5,CASSDRGLYSNQPQHF,TGTGCCAGCAGTGACCGGGGACTGTATAGCAATCAGCCCCAGCATTTT
NA,TRBV11-3,TRBD1,TRBJ1-1,CASSLRTGETEAFF,TGTGCCAGCAGCTTACGGACAGGGGAGACTGAAGCTTTCTTT
NA,TRBV19,NA,TRBJ2-6,CASSIGGAPGANVLTF,TGTGCCAGTAGTATAGGGGGGGCACCGGGGGCCAACGTCCTGACTTTC
NA,TRBV7-2,NA,TRBJ2-5,CASSSQGGQQETQYF,TGTGCCAGCAGCTCCCAGGGGGGACAACAAGAGACCCAGTACTTC
NA,TRBV9,TRBD1,TRBJ2-3,CASSEQGASTDTQYF,TGTGCCAGCAGCGAACAGGGGGCGAGCACAGATACGCAGTATTTT
NA,TRBV19,TRBD2,TRBJ2-1,CASSMISGRAYNEQFF,TGTGCCAGTAGTATGATTAGCGGGAGGGCCTACAATGAGCAGTTCTTC
NA,TRBV19,TRBD2,TRBJ2-5,CASSVTGTKQETQYF,TGTGCCAGTAGTGTTACCGGGACTAAACAAGAGACCCAGTACTTC
NA,TRBV7-9,TRBD2,TRBJ2-7,CASSGGVLDAFRYEQYF,TGTGCCAGCAGCGGGGGGGTCTTAGATGCTTTTAGGTACGAGCAGTACTTC
few,TRBV7-6,NA,TRBJ2-3,CASSPRAEAPADTQYF,TGTGCCAGCAGCCCCCGAGCGGAAGCCCCCGCAGATACGCAGTATTTT
NA,TRBV5-4,TRBD1,TRBJ1-1,CAGSRQGVSRAFF,TGTGCCGGTTCCCGACAGGGTGTCTCCCGGGCTTTCTTT
once,TRBV27,TRBD1,TRBJ2-7,CASSPLGQENSYEQYF,TGTGCCAGCAGTCCGCTTGGACAGGAGAACTCCTACGAGCAGTACTTC
NA,TRBV6-6,NA,TRBJ2-7,CASSYSSGGSYEQYF,TGTGCCAGCAGTTACTCGAGTGGCGGTTCCTACGAGCAGTACTTC
NA,TRBV7-4,TRBD2,TRBJ2-7,CASSSGTSFPYEQYF,TGTGCCAGCAGTTCCGGGACTAGTTTCCCCTACGAGCAGTACTTC
once,TRBV6-1,NA,TRBJ1-2,CASSEISFLANYGYTF,TGTGCCAGCAGTGAAATCTCCTTTTTGGCTAACTATGGCTACACCTTC
NA,TRBV2,NA,TRBJ1-2,CAKFKGTYGYTF,TGTGCCAAGTTTAAGGGGACCTATGGCTACACCTTC
NA,TRBV7-9,NA,TRBJ2-2,CASSPLPGGELFF,TGTGCCAGCAGCCCACTCCCGGGCGGGGAGCTGTTTTTT
NA,TRBV29-1,NA,TRBJ1-1,CSVEGPARTLAFF,TGCAGCGTTGAAGGGCCAGCCCGGACTTTGGCTTTCTTT
once,TRBV30,NA,TRBJ2-7,CAWSWGDYEQYF,TGTGCCTGGAGTTGGGGGGACTACGAGCAGTACTTC
NA,TRBV11-3,NA,TRBJ2-1,CASSTSGQGGYNEQFF,TGTGCCAGCAGCACAAGTGGGCAGGGTGGGTACAATGAGCAGTTCTTC
NA,TRBV6-5,NA,TRBJ2-2,CASMGDLNTGELFF,TGTGCCAGCATGGGGGACTTGAACACCGGGGAGCTGTTTTTT
NA,TRBV27,NA,TRBJ1-1,CASSYEERRGPEAFF,TGTGCCAGCAGTTACGAAGAAAGGCGGGGTCCCGAGGCTTTCTTT
NA,TRBV12-5,TRBD2,TRBJ2-7,CASGSPTGGSYEQYF,TGTGCTAGTGGGTCCCCCACGGGGGGATCCTACGAGCAGTACTTC